This T cell receptor (beta chain) came from a study of blood T cell repertoires in COVID-19. Study-level information: Sample material is recorded as cDNA or gDNA derived from T cells, B-cell-depleted T cells, or PBMCs.

The method was immunoSEQ multiplex PCR; TCRdb's version includes in-frame clones alone and lacks a portion of them. The profile shows approximately 210,000 clones, 80% to 90% of them singletons. Per the germline V gene, CDR1 is MNHEY and CDR2 is SVGAGI. This CDR3 contains 13 residues. V was trimmed by 6 bases and J by 6 bases, leaving 15 bases between them. The sequenced sample was peripheral blood. The chain uses TRBV6-5 and TRBJ2-7; tentative D call: TRBD2 (6 bases). The TCR originated in a woman in her 50s with acute or convalescent COVID-19. The CDR3 DNA reads TGTGCCAGCAGAACAGGCGGGGTGAGCGAGCAGTACTTC. Protein: CASRTGGVSEQYF.